This T cell receptor beta chain emerged from a study of STAT3 mutations in large granular lymphocyte leukemia. The overall study: Roughly half the longitudinally sequenced T-LGLL patients had canonical STAT3 mutations.

As regards this clone: The antigen is not known.

Study results and limitations: Every T-cell large granular lymphocyte leukemia patient had at least one immunodominant TCR beta clonotype. In several patients, dominant TCR clone burden exceeded STAT3 mutant burden, suggesting STAT3 mutation arose secondarily. Treatment regimens differed across patients between samplings.

Each sample's TCRbeta library yielded on average around 42,000 productive templates. Data came from immunoSEQ multiplex PCR; TCRdb stores just in-frame clones and leaves some out. The sample lists 40,000 to 50,000 clones, about 81% seen once, with around 0.44% in the top ten. Deletions cut 0 bases from V and 0 bases from J, with 8 bases between. CDR3 length equals 16 residues. CDR1 is SGHDN and CDR2 is FVKESK in the germline V gene. The TCR was taken from a human donor with T large granular lymphocyte leukemia. Some clones in this sample may be carry-over from other donors' samples. The source material was PBMCs. The V gene is TRBV14, the J gene TRBJ2-2; D remains unclear. The CDR3 region is CASSQEVRANTGELFF. The CDR3 region has the DNA TGTGCCAGCAGCCAAGAGGTTAGAGCGAACACCGGGGAGCTGTTTTTT.